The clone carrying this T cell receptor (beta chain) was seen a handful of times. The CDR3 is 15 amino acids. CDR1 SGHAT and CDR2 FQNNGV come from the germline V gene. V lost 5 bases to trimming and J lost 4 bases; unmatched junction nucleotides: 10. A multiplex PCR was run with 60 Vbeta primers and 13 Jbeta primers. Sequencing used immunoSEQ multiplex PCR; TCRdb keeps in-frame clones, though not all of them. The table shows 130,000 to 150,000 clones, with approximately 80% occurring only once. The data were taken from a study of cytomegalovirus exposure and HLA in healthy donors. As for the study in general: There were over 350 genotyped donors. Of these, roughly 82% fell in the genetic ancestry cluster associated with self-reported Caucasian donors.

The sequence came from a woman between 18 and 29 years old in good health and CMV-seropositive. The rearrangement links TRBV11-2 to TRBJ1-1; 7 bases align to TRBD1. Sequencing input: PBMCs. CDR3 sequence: CASSRRGGAGTEAFF. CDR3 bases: TGTGCCAGCAGCCGAAGAGGGGGCGCCGGCACTGAAGCTTTCTTT.